Here is one T cell receptor beta chain with its context. Its antigen is not identified. Sequenced by immunoSEQ multiplex PCR; TCRdb stores in-frame clones only, minus some. The sample carries about 180,000 clones, around 88% recorded once. Germline values: CDR1 GTSNPN, CDR2 SVGIG (reference sequence). The CDR3 is made up of 13 amino acids. The germline V and J ends were trimmed by 3 bases and 4 bases, with 11 bases remaining between them. The sample belongs to a study of T cell responses to AZD1222 COVID-19 vaccine. Study observations and caveats: CD4 TCRs linked to vaccination spanned spike, dominating at 160-218 and 743-854. Two AZD1222 doses significantly raised spike-specific TCR breadth and depth over controls.

The receptor was isolated from an adult in good health. The chain combines TRBV30 with TRBJ2-3; weak D call: TRBD2 (5 bases). This specimen was peripheral blood, taken on day 0 of AZD1222 vaccination. The CDR3 coding sequence is TGTGCCTGGAGACCCCGCGGGCCAGATACGCAGTATTTT. Residues: CAWRPRGPDTQYF.